The present TCR beta chain was sequenced within a study of cytomegalovirus exposure and HLA in healthy donors. Points from the study as a whole: Presence/absence comparisons presumed near-even sequencing depth among donors.

About this clone itself: Its antigen is currently unknown.

It was with 60 Vbeta and 13 Jbeta primers that the PCR ran. Generated by immunoSEQ multiplex PCR, the TCRdb table keeps only in-frame clones and is missing some. The sample records under 200,000 clones, around 62% being singletons. Trimming took 0 bases from V and 3 from J; bases not matched to a gene: 6. From germline, CDR1 is SGHRS and CDR2 YFSETQ. This CDR3 has 17 amino acids. Sequencing was done on a sample of PBMCs. The J gene is TRBJ2-5, the V gene TRBV5-1; 12 nucleotides match TRBD1. This TCR was sampled from a man aged 40-49 years in good health and CMV-seronegative. CDR3 nucleotides: TGCGCCAGCAGCTTGGCCTTGGGACAGGGGGCCAAAGAGACCCAGTACTTC. Residues: CASSLALGQGAKETQYF.